The rows below give T cell receptor beta chains drawn from one sample of a study of OX40 agonist ivuxolimab in advanced cancers. Assay used: immunoSEQ multiplex PCR; TCRdb lists only in-frame clones, some missing. Of tens of thousands of clones listed, roughly 87% are singletons. The input for sequencing was CD4+ or CD8+ T cells sorted from blood, taken in a trial of the OX40 agonist ivuxolimab. The receptors originated from an adult with an advanced solid tumor such as melanoma, head and neck, liver or kidney cancer. CDR3s include the opening cysteine and the closing phenylalanine or tryptophan. A D gene is named only where the DNA matches it firmly. Clone sizes are given selectively: once, few, many, or a class where the clone is expanded.

V gene	clone size	D gene	J gene	CDR3 protein	CDR3 DNA
TRBV6-5	.	TRBD1	TRBJ2-2	CASSYSTGDTGELFF	TGTGCCAGCAGTTACTCGACAGGGGACACCGGGGAGCTGTTTTTT
TRBV6-6	.	TRBD1	TRBJ2-7	CASSYGGDRGSYEQYF	TGTGCCAGCAGTTACGGAGGGGACAGGGGGTCCTACGAGCAGTACTTC
TRBV5-1	.	.	TRBJ1-2	CASSPGGHGYTF	TGCGCCAGCAGCCCTGGTGGTCATGGCTACACCTTC
TRBV10-3	.	.	TRBJ2-7	CAISESKGSTYEQYF	TGTGCCATCAGTGAGTCGAAGGGTTCGACCTACGAGCAGTACTTC
TRBV6-1	.	.	TRBJ2-7	CATLRGGDPYEQYF	TGTGCCACCCTACGTGGAGGGGACCCCTACGAGCAGTACTTC
TRBV6-6	.	TRBD2	TRBJ2-5	CASSSSAGGVETQYF	TGTGCCAGCAGTAGCTCAGCGGGGGGCGTTGAGACCCAGTACTTC
TRBV7-2	.	TRBD1	TRBJ2-5	CAGAAQGQRQETQYF	TGTGCCGGCGCGGCGCAGGGACAGAGGCAAGAGACCCAGTACTTC
TRBV19	.	.	TRBJ1-5	CASSRSGVGNQPQHF	TGTGCCAGTAGTAGGTCGGGGGTTGGCAATCAGCCCCAGCATTTT
TRBV28	few	TRBD1	TRBJ2-2	CASSRTGGTGELFF	TGTGCCAGCAGTCGAACAGGGGGCACCGGGGAGCTGTTTTTT
TRBV7-8	once	.	TRBJ2-5	CASSLVGHPQETQYF	TGTGCCAGCAGCTTAGTGGGACACCCCCAAGAGACCCAGTACTTC
TRBV5-1	.	TRBD1	TRBJ2-2	CASGTGLTGELFF	TGCGCCAGCGGGACAGGGCTCACCGGGGAGCTGTTTTTT
TRBV5-5	once	.	TRBJ1-2	CASSSFGGHRDYGYTF	TGTGCCAGCAGCTCGTTTGGGGGCCATCGAGACTATGGCTACACCTTC
TRBV5-1	.	TRBD1	TRBJ2-5	CASSLVTGGGETQYF	TGCGCCAGCAGCTTGGTGACAGGGGGAGGAGAGACCCAGTACTTC
TRBV18	.	TRBD2	TRBJ2-7	CASSPRLAGGDEQYF	TGTGCCAGCTCGCCTCGACTAGCGGGAGGAGACGAGCAGTACTTC
TRBV11-2	.	.	TRBJ2-1	CASSPTLDEQFF	TGTGCCAGCAGCCCAACTTTAGATGAGCAGTTCTTC
TRBV11-1	.	.	TRBJ2-7	CASSLAPPGQYEQYF	TGTGCCAGCAGCTTAGCCCCTCCAGGCCAATACGAGCAGTACTTC
TRBV4-1	.	.	TRBJ2-1	CASSQDPSSYNEQFF	TGCGCCAGCAGCCAAGATCCCTCTAGTTACAATGAGCAGTTCTTC
TRBV2	.	.	TRBJ1-2	CASSVRSIDYGYTF	TGTGCCAGCAGTGTTAGATCAATTGACTATGGCTACACCTTC
TRBV5-1	.	.	TRBJ2-2	CASSLADGELFF	TGCGCCAGCAGCTTGGCGGACGGGGAGCTGTTTTTT
TRBV11-1	.	.	TRBJ1-2	CASSLSGMSVSGYTF	TGTGCCAGCAGCCTGAGTGGAATGAGCGTCAGTGGCTACACCTTC
TRBV9	.	.	TRBJ2-3	CASSPGSTDTQYF	TGTGCCAGCAGCCCTGGGAGTACGGATACGCAGTATTTT
TRBV6-5	.	.	TRBJ2-1	CASRFRLEGNEQFF	TGTGCCAGCAGATTCCGACTAGAGGGCAATGAGCAGTTCTTC
TRBV6-1	.	.	TRBJ1-1	CASSESLPFF	TGTGCCAGCAGTGAATCCCTTCCTTTCTTT
TRBV6-1	.	.	TRBJ2-7	CASRTRALYEQYF	TGTGCCAGCAGGACGAGGGCCCTCTACGAGCAGTACTTC
TRBV27	.	TRBD2	TRBJ2-1	CASRDTSGRGNEQFF	TGTGCCAGCAGGGACACTAGCGGGAGGGGTAATGAGCAGTTCTTC
TRBV2	.	TRBD2	TRBJ2-1	CASSVSSGSYNEQFF	TGTGCCAGCAGTGTTTCTAGCGGCTCCTACAATGAGCAGTTCTTC
TRBV18	.	.	TRBJ2-1	CASSPSLGNEQFF	TGTGCCAGCTCACCGTCGCTAGGCAATGAGCAGTTCTTC
TRBV6-1	.	TRBD1	TRBJ2-7	CASSDPPGTGYEQYF	TGTGCCAGCAGTGACCCCCCGGGGACAGGTTACGAGCAGTACTTC
TRBV28	.	.	TRBJ2-3	CAREGGTDTQYF	TGTGCCAGGGAGGGGGGCACAGATACGCAGTATTTT
TRBV18	.	.	TRBJ2-5	CASSPRRLEMRETQYF	TGTGCCAGCTCACCAAGGAGACTAGAAATGAGAGAGACCCAGTACTTC
TRBV18	.	.	TRBJ1-1	CASSPLRNTEAFF	TGTGCCAGCTCACCACTCAGGAACACTGAAGCTTTCTTT
TRBV7-3	.	.	TRBJ2-3	CASSFGRGETDTQYF	TGTGCCAGCAGCTTCGGGCGGGGAGAGACAGATACGCAGTATTTT
TRBV19	once	TRBD1	TRBJ2-3	CASSIKGQKADTQYF	TGTGCCAGTAGTATAAAGGGACAGAAAGCGGATACGCAGTATTTT